This T cell receptor beta chain was recorded in a study of blood T cell repertoires in COVID-19. Generated by immunoSEQ multiplex PCR, the TCRdb table keeps only in-frame clones and is missing some. Of around 180,000 clones listed, around 80% are singletons. The study assigned cohorts using participant-reported clinical history. Trimming took 1 base from V and 0 from J; bases not matched to a gene: 17. The CDR3 totals 21 residues. Germline V gene data show CDR1 as LNHNV and CDR2 as YYDKDF (reference sequence). The clonotype was recovered from a man aged 50 to 59 who had recovered from COVID-19. The specimen was PBMCs or T cells enriched from blood (not recorded which). This chain links TRBV15 with TRBJ1-4, with TRBD1 identical over 7 bases. The CDR3 sequence is CATSRGDSAGFILSTNEKLFF. DNA of the CDR3: TGTGCCACCAGCAGAGGGGACAGCGCTGGATTCATCTTATCAACTAATGAAAAACTGTTTTTT.